This T cell receptor beta chain was profiled in a study of cytomegalovirus exposure and HLA in healthy donors. Germline loops: CDR1 WNHNN, CDR2 SYGVQD (reference sequence). This CDR3 has 15 amino acids. V lost 2 bases to trimming and J lost 7 bases; unmatched junction nucleotides: 4. At collection, donors were nominally healthy, but unrecorded immune exposures were probable. The study ran its PCR with 60 Vbeta and 13 Jbeta primers. The assay was immunoSEQ multiplex PCR, and TCRdb's table has in-frame clones only and misses some. The sample yields under 200,000 clones, roughly 72% seen once. The sequenced sample consisted of PBMCs. The source of this sequence is a man aged 25-45 years in good health and CMV-seronegative. The chain uses TRBV10-1 and TRBJ1-4, with 10 bases fitting TRBD1. Here the CDR3 reads CASSEATGGGEKLFF. CDR3 DNA: TGCGCCAGCAGTGAGGCGACAGGGGGCGGTGAAAAACTGTTTTTT.